One and the same sample provided the 10 T cell receptor beta chains below, sequenced in a study of blood T cell repertoires in COVID-19. Generated by immunoSEQ multiplex PCR, the TCRdb table keeps only in-frame clones and is missing some. Counted here are some 180,000 clones, roughly nine tenths occurring once; the ten biggest clones make up around a fifth. The sample consisted of peripheral blood. All receptors come from a man aged 60-69 years with active or convalescent COVID-19.

The CDR3 region has the DNA TGTGCCAGCATCCCCGGAGGGGGCGTGTACACTGAAGCTTTCTTT. This codes for CASIPGGGVYTEAFF. The chain uses TRBV5-4 and TRBJ1-1, with TRBD1 identical over 7 bases. The CDR3 spans 15 residues. V was clipped by 6 bases and J by 3 bases; unmatched bases: 11. Germline CDR1 reads SGHNT; CDR2 reads YYREEE (reference sequence).

About this clone itself: The sample contains more than one DNA sequence encoding this CDR3. The J gene is TRBJ1-5, the V gene TRBV27; tentatively, D is TRBD1 (5 bases). This CDR3 comprises 15 residues. Per germline, CDR1 MNHEY and CDR2 SMNVEV (reference sequence). V lost 3 bases to trimming and J lost 1 base, with 10 bases between them. CDR3 sequence (DNA): TGTGCCAGCAGTTTGTTGGGGGGGAGCAATCAGCCCCAGCATTTT. Its translation is CASSLLGGSNQPQHF.

A single count supports this clone. This chain links TRBV30 with TRBJ2-2; the D gene is possibly TRBD2 (5 bases). There are 14 residues in the CDR3. V dropped 4 bases and J dropped 6 bases, with 15 bases sitting between them. CDR1 and CDR2 (germline): GTSNPN, SVGIG (reference sequence). CDR3 DNA sequence: TGTGCCTGGACCAAAGGGTGGGGAGCCGGGGAGCTGTTTTTT. Translated, it gives CAWTKGWGAGELFF.

The J gene is TRBJ1-6, the V gene TRBV2; 8 positions match TRBD1. With 3 bases clipped from V and 5 bases from J, the junction kept 3 bases outside the gene matches. CDR1 is SNHLY, CDR2 FYNNEI, per germline. This CDR3 is 15 amino acids long. The CDR3 DNA is TGTGCCAGCAGTGAGCAGGGGGCCGATAATTCACCCCTCCACTTT. Protein sequence: CASSEQGADNSPLHF.

The chain uses TRBV24-1 and TRBJ2-2; 8 nucleotides align to TRBD2. This CDR3 region has 15 residues. The V segment lost 5 bases and the J segment 4 bases; nucleotides outside the gene matches: 5. Germline-derived CDR1 and CDR2 are KGHDR and SFDVKD. The CDR3 here is CATSVSGAGTGELFF. CDR3 bases: TGTGCCACCAGTGTTAGCGGGGCGGGCACCGGGGAGCTGTTTTTT.

The CDR3 bases are TGTGCCAGCAGCTTAGAATTTACCTACAATGAGCAGTTCTTC. This sequence encodes CASSLEFTYNEQFF. The V call is TRBV11-2, the J call TRBJ2-1; D uncertain. The germline V gene encodes CDR1 SGHAT and CDR2 FQNNGV. The V gene lost 0 bases and the J gene lost 2 bases, with 5 bases spanning the gap. CDR3 length: 14 amino acids.

The rearrangement links TRBV6-5 to TRBJ1-6, with D possibly being TRBD1 (5 bases). Trimming left V 4 bases short and J 6 bases short, with 13 bases between. Germline assignment: CDR1 MNHEY and CDR2 SVGAGI. This CDR3 is 15 amino acids long. The CDR3 reads CASSLRTFLNSPLHF. The CDR3 coding sequence is TGTGCCAGCAGTTTGCGGACATTCCTTAATTCACCCCTCCACTTT.

On this clone: A read error may account for a junction end that differs from germline. This chain links TRBV6-1 with TRBJ1-2; D is uncertain. CDR1 and CDR2 from the germline V gene are MNHNS and SASEGT. The CDR3 is 17 amino acids. The DNA for the CDR3 is TGTGCCAGCAGCGAAGTTACCCGACACCTTACAAACTATGGCTACACCTTC. This gives the protein CASSEVTRHLTNYGYTF.

CDR3 coding DNA: TGTGCCAGCAGCCCAGGACTAGCGGGGGGGAACAATGAGCAGTTCTTC. Translating it yields CASSPGLAGGNNEQFF. V usage is TRBV3-1 (or the pseudogene TRBV3-2) and J usage is TRBJ2-1; TRBD2 matches 15 bases. V lost 4 bases to trimming and J lost 5 bases; unmatched junction nucleotides: 3. There are 16 residues in the CDR3. CDR1 is LGHDT, CDR2 YNNKEL, per germline (reference sequence).

The genes are TRBV5-1 and TRBJ1-6; D uncertain. V shed 5 bases and J shed 7 bases, with 10 bases lying between them. CDR3 size: 13 residues. The germline CDR1 and CDR2 sequences are SGHRS and YFSETQ. CDR3: CASRVRSNSPLHF. The CDR3 DNA sequence: TGCGCCAGCAGAGTAAGGAGCAATTCACCCCTCCACTTT.